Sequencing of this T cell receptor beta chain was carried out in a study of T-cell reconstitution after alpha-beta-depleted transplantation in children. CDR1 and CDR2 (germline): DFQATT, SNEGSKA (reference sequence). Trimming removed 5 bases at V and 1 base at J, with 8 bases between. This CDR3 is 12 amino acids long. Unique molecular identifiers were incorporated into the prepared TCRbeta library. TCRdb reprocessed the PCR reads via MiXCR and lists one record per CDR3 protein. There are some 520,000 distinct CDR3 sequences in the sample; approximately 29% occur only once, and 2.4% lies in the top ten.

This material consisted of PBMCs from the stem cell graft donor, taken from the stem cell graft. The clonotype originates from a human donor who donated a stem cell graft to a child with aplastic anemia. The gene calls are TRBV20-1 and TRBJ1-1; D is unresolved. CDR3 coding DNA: TGCAGTGCTCCGACGGGGAACACTGAAGCTTTCTTT. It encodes CSAPTGNTEAFF.